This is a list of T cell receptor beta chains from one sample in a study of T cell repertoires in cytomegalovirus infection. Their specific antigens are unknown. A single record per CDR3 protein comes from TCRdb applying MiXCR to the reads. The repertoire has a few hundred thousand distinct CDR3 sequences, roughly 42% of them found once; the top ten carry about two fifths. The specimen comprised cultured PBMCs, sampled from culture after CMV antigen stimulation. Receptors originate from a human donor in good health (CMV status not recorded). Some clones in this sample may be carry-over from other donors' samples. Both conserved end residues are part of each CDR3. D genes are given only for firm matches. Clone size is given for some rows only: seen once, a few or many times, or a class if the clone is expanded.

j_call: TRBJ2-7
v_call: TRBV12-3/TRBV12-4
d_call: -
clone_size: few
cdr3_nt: TGTGCCAGCAGTTTTTCGGCGGATGAGCAGTACTTC
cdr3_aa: CASSFSADEQYF

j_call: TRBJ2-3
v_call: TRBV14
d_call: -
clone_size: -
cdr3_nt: TGTGCCAGCAGCCAAGCCCCGGGGATGGCGACAGATACGCAGTATTTT
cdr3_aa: CASSQAPGMATDTQYF

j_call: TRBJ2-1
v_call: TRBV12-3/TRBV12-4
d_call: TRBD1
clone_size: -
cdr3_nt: TGTGCCAGCAGTTTCAGGGGGCGCTTGGATGAGCAGTTCTTC
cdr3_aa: CASSFRGRLDEQFF

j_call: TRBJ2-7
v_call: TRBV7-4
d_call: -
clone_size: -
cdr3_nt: TGTGCCAGCAGCTTAGTAGTCGGCACCATGAACGAGCAGTACTTC
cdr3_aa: CASSLVVGTMNEQYF

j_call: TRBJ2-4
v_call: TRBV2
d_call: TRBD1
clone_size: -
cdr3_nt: TGTGCCAGCAATCGGGACAGCTGGGAAAACATTCAGTACTTC
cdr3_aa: CASNRDSWENIQYF

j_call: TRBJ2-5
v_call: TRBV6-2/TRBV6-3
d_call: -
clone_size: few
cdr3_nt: TGTGCCAGCAGTAAGGGGGGGGCGCAAGAGACCCAGTACTTC
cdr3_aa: CASSKGGAQETQYF

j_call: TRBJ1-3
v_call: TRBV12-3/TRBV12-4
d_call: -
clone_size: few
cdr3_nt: TGTGCCAGCAGTTTACAGAGGGTGACTGGAAACACCATATATTTT
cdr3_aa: CASSLQRVTGNTIYF

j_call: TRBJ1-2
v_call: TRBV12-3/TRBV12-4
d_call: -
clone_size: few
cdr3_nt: TGTGCCAGCAGTTTGGGGATTGGCTACACCTTC
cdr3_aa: CASSLGIGYTF

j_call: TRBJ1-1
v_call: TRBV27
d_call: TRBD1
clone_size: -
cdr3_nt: TGTGCCAGCAGCCTACAGGGGATTCGGGTGAACACTGAAGCTTTCTTT
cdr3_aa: CASSLQGIRVNTEAFF

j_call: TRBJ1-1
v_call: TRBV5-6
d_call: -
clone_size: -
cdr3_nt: TGTGCCAGCAGCTTGGGTCTCTTCAGGAACACTGAAGCTTTCTTT
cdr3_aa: CASSLGLFRNTEAFF

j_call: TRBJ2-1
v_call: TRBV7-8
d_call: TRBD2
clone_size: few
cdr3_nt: TGTGCCACCCACCCGGGACAAGGGCCGTCGGCACGGCGGGAGGTAAAGGGCAATGAGCAGTTCTTC
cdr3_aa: CATHPGQGPSARREVKGNEQFF

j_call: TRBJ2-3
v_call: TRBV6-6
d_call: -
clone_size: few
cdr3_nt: TGTGCCAGCAGTTATGGGTTTAGCACAGATACGCAGTATTTT
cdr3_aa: CASSYGFSTDTQYF

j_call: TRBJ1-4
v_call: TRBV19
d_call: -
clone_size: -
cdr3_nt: TGTGCCAGTAGTCGTGAAAGGAGTGAAAAACTGTTTTTT
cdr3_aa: CASSRERSEKLFF

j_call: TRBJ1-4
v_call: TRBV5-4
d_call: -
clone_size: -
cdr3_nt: TGTGCCAGCAGCTTGGCGGGGGATGGAACTAATGAAAAACTGTTTTTT
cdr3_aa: CASSLAGDGTNEKLFF

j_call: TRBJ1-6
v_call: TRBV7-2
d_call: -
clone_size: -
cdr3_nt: TGTGCCAGCAGCTTCCTTCGGGGGACTGGGTCACCCCTCCACTTT
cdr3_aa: CASSFLRGTGSPLHF

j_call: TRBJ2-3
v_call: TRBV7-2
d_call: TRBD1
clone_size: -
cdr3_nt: TGTGCCAGCAGCTTATTCGGGACAGGGGGGACAGATACGCAGTATTTT
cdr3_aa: CASSLFGTGGTDTQYF

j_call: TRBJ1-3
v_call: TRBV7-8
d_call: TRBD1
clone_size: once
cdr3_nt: TGTGCGACCACTATCGGACAGGTCTATAGCTCTGGAAACACCTTATATTTT
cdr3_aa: CATTIGQVYSSGNTLYF